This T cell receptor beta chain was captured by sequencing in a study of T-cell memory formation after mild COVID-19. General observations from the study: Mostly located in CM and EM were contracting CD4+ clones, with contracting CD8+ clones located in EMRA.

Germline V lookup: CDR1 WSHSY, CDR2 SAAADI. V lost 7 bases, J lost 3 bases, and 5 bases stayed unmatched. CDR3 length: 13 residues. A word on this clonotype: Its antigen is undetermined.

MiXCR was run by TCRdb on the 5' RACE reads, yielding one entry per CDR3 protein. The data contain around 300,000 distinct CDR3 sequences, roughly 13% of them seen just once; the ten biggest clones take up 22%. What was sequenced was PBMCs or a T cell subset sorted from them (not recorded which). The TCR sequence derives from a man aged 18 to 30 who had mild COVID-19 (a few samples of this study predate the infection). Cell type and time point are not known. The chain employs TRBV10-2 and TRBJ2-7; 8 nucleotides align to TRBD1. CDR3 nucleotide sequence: TGCGCCAGCACCCTAGGACAGGGCTACGAGCAGTACGTC. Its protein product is CASTLGQGYEQYV.